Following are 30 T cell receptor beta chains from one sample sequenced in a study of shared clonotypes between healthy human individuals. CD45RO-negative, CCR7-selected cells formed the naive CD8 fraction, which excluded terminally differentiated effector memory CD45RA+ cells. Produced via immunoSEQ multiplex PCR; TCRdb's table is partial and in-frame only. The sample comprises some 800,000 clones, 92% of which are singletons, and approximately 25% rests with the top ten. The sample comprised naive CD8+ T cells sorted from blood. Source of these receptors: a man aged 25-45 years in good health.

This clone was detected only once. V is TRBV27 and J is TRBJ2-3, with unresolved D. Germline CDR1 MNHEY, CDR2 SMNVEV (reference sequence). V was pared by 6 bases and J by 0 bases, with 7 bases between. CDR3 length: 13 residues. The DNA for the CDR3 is TGTGCCAGCAGGCCGACTAGCACAGATACGCAGTATTTT. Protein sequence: CASRPTSTDTQYF.

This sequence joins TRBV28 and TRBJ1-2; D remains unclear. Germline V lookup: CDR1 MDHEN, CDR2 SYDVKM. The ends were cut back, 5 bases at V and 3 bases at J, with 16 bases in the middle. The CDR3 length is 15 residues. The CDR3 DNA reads TGTGCCAGCAGTCCCACCCTCGGCAGCGACTATGGCTACACCTTC. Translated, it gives CASSPTLGSDYGYTF.

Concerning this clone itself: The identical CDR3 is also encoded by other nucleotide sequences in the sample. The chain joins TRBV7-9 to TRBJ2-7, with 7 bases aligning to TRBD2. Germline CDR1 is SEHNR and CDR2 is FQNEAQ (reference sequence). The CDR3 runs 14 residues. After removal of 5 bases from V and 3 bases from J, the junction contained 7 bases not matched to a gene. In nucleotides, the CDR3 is TGTGCCAGCAGCCCAAGACTAGCTAGCTACGAGCAGTACTTC. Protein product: CASSPRLASYEQYF.

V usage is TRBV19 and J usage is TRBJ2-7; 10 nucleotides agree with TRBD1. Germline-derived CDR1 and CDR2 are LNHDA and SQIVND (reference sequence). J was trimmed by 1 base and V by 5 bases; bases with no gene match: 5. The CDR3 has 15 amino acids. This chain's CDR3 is CASSLRQGASYEQYF. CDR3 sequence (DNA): TGTGCCAGTAGTTTAAGACAGGGGGCGTCCTACGAGCAGTACTTC.

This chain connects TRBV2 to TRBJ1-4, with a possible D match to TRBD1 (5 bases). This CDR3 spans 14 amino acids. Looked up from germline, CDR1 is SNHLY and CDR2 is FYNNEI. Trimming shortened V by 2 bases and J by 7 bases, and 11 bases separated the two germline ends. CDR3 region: CASSERGTREKLFF. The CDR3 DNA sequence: TGTGCCAGCAGTGAACGGGGGACCCGTGAAAAACTGTTTTTT. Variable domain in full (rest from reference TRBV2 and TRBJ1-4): EPEVTQTPSHQVTQMGQEVILRCVPISNHLYFYWYRQILGQKVEFLVSFYNNEISEKSEIFDDQFSVERPDGSNFTLKIRSTKLEDSAMYFCASSERGTREKLFFGSGTQLSVL.

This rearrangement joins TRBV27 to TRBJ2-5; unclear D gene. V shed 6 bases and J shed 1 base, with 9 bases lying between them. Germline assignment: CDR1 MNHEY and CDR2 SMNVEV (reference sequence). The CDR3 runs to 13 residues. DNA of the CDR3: TGTGCCAGCAGCGACAACCTCCAAGAGACCCAGTACTTC. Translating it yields CASSDNLQETQYF.

The CDR3 protein is CASSDLGEGTLLAGGETQYF. The CDR3 DNA sequence: TGCGCCAGCAGCGACCTGGGAGAGGGGACCTTACTAGCGGGAGGGGAGACCCAGTACTTC. This sequence joins TRBV5-1 and TRBJ2-5; 13 nucleotides agree with TRBD2. In germline, CDR1 is SGHRS, CDR2 YFSETQ. The CDR3 runs 20 residues. With 4 bases clipped from V and 5 bases from J, the junction kept 20 bases outside the gene matches.

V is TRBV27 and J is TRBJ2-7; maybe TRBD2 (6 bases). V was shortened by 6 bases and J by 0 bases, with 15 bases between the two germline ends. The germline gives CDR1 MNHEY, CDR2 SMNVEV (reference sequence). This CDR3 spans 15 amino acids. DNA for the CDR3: TGTGCCAGCAGGCTTGGGGGGAGTGGCTCCTACGAGCAGTACTTC. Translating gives CASRLGGSGSYEQYF.

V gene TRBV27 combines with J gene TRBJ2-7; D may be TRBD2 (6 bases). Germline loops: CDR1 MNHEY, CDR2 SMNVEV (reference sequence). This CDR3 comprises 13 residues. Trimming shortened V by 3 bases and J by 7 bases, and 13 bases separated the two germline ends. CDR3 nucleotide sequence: TGTGCCAGCAGTTTTGTGGGGGGATGGGAGCAGTACTTC. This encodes CASSFVGGWEQYF.

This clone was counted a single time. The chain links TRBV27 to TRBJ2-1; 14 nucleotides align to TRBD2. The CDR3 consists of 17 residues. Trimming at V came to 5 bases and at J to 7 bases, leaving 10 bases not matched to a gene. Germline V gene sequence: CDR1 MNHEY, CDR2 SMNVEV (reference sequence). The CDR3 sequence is CASSPFWTSGRKNEQFF. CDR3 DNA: TGTGCCAGCAGTCCCTTTTGGACTAGCGGGAGGAAAAATGAGCAGTTCTTC.

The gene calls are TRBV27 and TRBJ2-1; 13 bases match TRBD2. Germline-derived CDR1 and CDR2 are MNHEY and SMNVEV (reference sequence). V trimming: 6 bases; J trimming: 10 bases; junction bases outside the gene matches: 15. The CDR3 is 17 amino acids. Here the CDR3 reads CASRSKAGTSGIGEQFF. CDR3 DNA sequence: TGTGCCAGCAGATCTAAAGCCGGGACTAGCGGGATTGGCGAGCAGTTCTTC.

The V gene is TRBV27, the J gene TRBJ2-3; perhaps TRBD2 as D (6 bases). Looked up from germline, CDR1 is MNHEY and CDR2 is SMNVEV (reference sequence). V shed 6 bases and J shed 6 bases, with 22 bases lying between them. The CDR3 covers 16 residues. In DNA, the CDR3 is TGTGCCAGCAGCCATACCGGGACTCCAGTCCCGGATACGCAGTATTTT. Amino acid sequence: CASSHTGTPVPDTQYF.

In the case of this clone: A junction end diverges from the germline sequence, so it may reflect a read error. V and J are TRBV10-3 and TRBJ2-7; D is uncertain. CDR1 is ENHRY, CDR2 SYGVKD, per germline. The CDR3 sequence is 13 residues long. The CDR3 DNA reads TGTGCCATCACTGAGTCTACCGCATACGAGCAGTACTTC. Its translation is CAITESTAYEQYF.

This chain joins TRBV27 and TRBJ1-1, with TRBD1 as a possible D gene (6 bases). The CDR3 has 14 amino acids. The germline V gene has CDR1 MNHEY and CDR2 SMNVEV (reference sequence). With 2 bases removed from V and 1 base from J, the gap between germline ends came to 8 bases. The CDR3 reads CASSLGGPNTEAFF. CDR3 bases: TGTGCCAGCAGTTTAGGGGGGCCGAACACTGAAGCTTTCTTT.

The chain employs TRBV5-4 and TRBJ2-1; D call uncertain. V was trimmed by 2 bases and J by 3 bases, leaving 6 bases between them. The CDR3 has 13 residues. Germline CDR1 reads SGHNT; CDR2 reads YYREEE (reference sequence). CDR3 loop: CASSFPDYNEQFF. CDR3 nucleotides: TGTGCCAGCAGCTTTCCTGACTACAATGAGCAGTTCTTC.

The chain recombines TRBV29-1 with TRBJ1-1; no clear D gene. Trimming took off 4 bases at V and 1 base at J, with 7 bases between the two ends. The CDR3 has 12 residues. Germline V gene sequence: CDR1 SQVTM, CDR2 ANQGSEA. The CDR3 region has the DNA TGCAGCGTTGTGAAGGGGAACACTGAAGCTTTCTTT. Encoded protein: CSVVKGNTEAFF. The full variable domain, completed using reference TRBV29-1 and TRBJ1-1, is SAVISQKPSRDICQRGTSLTIQCQVDSQVTMMFWYRQQPGQSLTLIATANQGSEATYESGFVIDKFPISRPNLTFSTLTVSNMSPEDSSIYLCSVVKGNTEAFFGQGTRLTVV.

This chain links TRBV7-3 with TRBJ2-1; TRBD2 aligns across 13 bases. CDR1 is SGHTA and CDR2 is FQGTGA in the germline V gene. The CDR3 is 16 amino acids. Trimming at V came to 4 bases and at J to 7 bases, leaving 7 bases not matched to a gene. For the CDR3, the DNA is TGTGCCAGCAGCTCCGGACTAGCGGGAGTGGGTAATGAGCAGTTCTTC. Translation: CASSSGLAGVGNEQFF.

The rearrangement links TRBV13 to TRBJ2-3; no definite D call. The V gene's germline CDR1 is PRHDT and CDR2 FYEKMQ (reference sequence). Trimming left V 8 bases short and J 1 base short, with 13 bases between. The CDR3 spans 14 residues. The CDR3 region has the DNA TGTGCCAGCCAAGACGGCTTGGGCACAGATACGCAGTATTTT. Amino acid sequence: CASQDGLGTDTQYF.

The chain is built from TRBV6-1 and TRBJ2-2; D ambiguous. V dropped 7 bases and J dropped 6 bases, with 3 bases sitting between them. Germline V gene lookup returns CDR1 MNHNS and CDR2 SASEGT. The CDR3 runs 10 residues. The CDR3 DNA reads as TGTGCCAGCATCCCCGGGGAGCTGTTTTTT. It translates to CASIPGELFF.

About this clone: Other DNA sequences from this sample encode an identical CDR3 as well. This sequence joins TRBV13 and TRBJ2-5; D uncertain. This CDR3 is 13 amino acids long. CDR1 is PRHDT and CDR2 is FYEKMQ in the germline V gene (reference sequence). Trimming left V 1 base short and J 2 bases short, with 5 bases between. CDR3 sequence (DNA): TGTGCCAGCAGCTTAGAGGGACAAGAGACCCAGTACTTC. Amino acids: CASSLEGQETQYF.

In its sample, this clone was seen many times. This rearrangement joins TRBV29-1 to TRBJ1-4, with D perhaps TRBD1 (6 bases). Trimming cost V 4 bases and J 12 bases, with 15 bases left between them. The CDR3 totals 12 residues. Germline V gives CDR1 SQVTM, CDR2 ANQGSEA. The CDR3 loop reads CSVVSGASQLFF. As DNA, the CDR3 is TGCAGCGTTGTTTCGGGGGCTAGTCAACTGTTTTTT.

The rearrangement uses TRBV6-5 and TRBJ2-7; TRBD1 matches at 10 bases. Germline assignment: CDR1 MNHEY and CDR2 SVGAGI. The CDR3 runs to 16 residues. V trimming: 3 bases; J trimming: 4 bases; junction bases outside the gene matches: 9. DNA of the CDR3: TGTGCCAGCAGTTATGTTGGGGGGACAGGGGAGTACGAGCAGTACTTC. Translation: CASSYVGGTGEYEQYF.

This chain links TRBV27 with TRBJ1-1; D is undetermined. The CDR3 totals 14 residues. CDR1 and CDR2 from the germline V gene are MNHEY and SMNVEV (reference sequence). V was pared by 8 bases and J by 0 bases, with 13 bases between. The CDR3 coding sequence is TGTGCCAGCGGAGGCGCTGGATTGAACACTGAAGCTTTCTTT. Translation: CASGGAGLNTEAFF.

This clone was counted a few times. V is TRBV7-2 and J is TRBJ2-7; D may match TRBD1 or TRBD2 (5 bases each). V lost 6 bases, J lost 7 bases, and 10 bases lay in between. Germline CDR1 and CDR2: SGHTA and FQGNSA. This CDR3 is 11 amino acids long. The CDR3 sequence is CASRGTIEQYF. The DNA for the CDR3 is TGTGCCAGCAGGGGGACGATTGAGCAGTACTTC. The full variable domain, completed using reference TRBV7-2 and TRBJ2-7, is GAGVSQSPSNKVTEKGKDVELRCDPISGHTALYWYRQSLGQGLEFLIYFQGNSAPDKSGLPSDRFSAERTGGSVSTLTIQRTQQEDSAVYLCASRGTIEQYFGPGTRLTVT.

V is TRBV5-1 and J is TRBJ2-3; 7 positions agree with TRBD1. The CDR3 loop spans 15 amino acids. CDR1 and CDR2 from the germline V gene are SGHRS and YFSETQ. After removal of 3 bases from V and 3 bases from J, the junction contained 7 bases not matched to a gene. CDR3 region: CASSSLQGRTDTQYF. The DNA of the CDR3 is TGCGCCAGCAGCTCTTTACAGGGGCGGACAGATACGCAGTATTTT. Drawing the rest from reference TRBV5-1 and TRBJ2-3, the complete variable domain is KAGVTQTPRYLIKTRGQQVTLSCSPISGHRSVSWYQQTPGQGLQFLFEYFSETQRNKGNFPGRFSGRQFSNSRSEMNVSTLELGDSALYLCASSSLQGRTDTQYFGPGTRLTVL.

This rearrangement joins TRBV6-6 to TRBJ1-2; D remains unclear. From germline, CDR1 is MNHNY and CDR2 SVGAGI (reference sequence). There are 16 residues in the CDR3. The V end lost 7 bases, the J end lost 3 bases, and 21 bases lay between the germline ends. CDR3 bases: TGTGCCAGCATTTCTGGGTACGAGGCGTGGGACTATGGCTACACCTTC. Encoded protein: CASISGYEAWDYGYTF.

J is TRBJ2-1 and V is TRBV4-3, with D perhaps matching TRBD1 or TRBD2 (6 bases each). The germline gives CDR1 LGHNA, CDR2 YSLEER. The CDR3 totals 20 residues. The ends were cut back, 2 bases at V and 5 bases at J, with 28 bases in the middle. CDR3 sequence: CASSQYISTLLRGENNEQFF. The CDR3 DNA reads TGCGCCAGCAGCCAATATATATCGACCCTCTTGAGGGGGGAGAACAATGAGCAGTTCTTC.

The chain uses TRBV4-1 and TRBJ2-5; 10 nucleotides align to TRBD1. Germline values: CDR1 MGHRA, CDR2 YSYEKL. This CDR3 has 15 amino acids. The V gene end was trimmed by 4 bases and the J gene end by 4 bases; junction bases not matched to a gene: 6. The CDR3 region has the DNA TGCGCCAGCAGCCCCCGGACAGGGGGGGGAGAGACCCAGTACTTC. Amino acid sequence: CASSPRTGGGETQYF.

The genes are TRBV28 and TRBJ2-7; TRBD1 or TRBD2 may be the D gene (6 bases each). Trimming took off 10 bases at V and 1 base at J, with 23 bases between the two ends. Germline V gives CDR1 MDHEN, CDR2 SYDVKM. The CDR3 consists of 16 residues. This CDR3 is CATTQVGGVLSYEQYF. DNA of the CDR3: TGTGCCACTACCCAGGTGGGGGGCGTCCTGTCCTACGAGCAGTACTTC.

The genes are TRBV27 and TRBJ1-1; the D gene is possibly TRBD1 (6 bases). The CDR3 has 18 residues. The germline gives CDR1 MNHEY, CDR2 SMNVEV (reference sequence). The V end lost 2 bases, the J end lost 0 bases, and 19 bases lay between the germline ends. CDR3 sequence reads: CASSLRGIAGPLNTEAFF. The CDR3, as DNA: TGTGCCAGCAGTTTAAGGGGGATCGCAGGGCCCTTGAACACTGAAGCTTTCTTT.